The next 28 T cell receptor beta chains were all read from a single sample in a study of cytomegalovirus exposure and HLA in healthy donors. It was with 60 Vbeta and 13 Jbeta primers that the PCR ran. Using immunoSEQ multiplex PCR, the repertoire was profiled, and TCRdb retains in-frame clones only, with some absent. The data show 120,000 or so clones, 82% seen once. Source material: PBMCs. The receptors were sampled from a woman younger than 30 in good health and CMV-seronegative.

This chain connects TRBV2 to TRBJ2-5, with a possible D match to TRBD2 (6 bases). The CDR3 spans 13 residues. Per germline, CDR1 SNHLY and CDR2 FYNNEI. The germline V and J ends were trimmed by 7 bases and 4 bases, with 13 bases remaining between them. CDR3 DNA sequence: TGTGCCAGCATGGAGGGCAGAACAGAGACCCAGTACTTC. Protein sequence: CASMEGRTETQYF.

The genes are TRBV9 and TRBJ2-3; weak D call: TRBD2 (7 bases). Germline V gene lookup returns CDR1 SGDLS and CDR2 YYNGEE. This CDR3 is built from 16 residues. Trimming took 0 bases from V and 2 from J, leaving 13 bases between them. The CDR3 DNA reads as TGTGCCAGCAGCGTAGTGGGGGGGCTCGACACAGATACGCAGTATTTT. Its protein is CASSVVGGLDTDTQYF. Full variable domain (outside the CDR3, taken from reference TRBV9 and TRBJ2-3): DSGVTQTPKHLITATGQRVTLRCSPRSGDLSVYWYQQSLDQGLQFLIQYYNGEERAKGNILERFSAQQFPDLHSELNLSSLELGDSALYFCASSVVGGLDTDTQYFGPGTRLTVL.

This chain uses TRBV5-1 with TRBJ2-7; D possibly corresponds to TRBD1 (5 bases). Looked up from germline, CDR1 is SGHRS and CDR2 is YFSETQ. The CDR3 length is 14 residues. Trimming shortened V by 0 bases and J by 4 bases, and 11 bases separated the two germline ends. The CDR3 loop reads CASSLANQGYEQYF. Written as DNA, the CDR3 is TGCGCCAGCAGCTTGGCCAATCAGGGATACGAGCAGTACTTC.

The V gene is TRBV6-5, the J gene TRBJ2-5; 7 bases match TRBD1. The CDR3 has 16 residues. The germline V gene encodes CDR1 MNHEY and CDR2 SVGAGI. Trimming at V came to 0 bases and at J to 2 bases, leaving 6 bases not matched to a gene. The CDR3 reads CASSYSIYRGQETQYF. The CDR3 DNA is TGTGCCAGCAGTTACTCTATCTACAGGGGACAAGAGACCCAGTACTTC.

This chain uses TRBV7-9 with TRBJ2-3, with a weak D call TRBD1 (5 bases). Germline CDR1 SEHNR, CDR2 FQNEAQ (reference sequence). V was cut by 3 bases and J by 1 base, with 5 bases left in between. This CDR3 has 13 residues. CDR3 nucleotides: TGTGCCAGCAGCTTCAGGGGCACAGATACGCAGTATTTT. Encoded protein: CASSFRGTDTQYF.

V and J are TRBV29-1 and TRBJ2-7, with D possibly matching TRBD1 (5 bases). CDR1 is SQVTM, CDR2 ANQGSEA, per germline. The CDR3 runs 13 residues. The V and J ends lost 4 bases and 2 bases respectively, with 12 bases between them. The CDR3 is CSVGSGPTYEQYF. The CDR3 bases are TGCAGCGTTGGGTCAGGGCCCACCTACGAGCAGTACTTC.

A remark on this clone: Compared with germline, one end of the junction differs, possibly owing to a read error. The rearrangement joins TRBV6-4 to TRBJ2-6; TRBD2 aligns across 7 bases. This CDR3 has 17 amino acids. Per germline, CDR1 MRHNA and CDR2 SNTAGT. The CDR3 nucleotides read TGTGCCAGCAGTGATGGGGAGGGGTCGAGCGGGGCCAACGGCCTGACTTTC. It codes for CASSDGEGSSGANGLTF.

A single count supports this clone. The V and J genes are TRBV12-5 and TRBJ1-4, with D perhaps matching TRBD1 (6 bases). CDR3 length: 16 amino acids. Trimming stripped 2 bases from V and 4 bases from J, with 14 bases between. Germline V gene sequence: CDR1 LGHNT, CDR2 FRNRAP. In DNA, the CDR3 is TGTGCTAGTGGTTTGTCACCGGGACAAGTTAATGAAAAACTGTTTTTT. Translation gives CASGLSPGQVNEKLFF.

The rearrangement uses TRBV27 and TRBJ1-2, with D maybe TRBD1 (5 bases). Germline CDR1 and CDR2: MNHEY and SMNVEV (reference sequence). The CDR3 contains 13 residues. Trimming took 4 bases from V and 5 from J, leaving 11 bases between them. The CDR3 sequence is CASSSDREYGYTF. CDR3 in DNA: TGTGCCAGCAGTTCCGACAGAGAGTATGGCTACACCTTC.

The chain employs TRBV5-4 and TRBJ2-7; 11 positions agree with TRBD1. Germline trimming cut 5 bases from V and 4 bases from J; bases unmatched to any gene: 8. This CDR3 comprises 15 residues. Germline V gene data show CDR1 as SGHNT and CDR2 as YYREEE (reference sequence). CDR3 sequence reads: CASSLAGTGGYEQYF. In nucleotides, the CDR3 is TGTGCCAGCAGTCTTGCCGGGACAGGGGGTTACGAGCAGTACTTC.

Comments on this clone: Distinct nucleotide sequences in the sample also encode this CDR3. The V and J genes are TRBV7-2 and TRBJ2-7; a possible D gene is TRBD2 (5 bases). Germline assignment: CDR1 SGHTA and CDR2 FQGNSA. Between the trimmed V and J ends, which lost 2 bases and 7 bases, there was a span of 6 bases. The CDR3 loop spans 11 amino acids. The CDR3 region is CASSLTGEQYF. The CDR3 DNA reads TGTGCCAGCAGCTTAACGGGAGAGCAGTACTTC.

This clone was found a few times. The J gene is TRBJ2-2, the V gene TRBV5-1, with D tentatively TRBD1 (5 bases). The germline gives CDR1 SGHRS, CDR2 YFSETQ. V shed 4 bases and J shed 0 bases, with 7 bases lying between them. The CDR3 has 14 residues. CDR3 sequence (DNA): TGCGCCAGCAGCACACAGGCGAACACCGGGGAGCTGTTTTTT. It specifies CASSTQANTGELFF.

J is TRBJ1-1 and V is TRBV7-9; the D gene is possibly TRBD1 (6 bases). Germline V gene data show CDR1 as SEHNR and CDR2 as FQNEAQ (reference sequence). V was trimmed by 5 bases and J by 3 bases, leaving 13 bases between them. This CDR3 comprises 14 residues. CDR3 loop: CASSPRGGDTEAFF. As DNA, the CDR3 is TGTGCCAGCAGCCCCCGAGGGGGAGACACTGAAGCTTTCTTT.

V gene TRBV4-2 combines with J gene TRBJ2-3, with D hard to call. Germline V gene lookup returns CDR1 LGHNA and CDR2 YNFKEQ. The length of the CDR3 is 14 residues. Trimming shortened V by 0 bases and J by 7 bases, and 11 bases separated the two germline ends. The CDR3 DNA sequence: TGTGCCAGCAGCCAAGACGGGTATCAAAATACGCAGTATTTT. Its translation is CASSQDGYQNTQYF.

The CDR3 DNA reads TGTGCCAGCAGGATGGGACAGGGGGCCCATGGCTACACCTTC. Translating it yields CASRMGQGAHGYTF. This sequence joins TRBV27 and TRBJ1-2, with 12 bases matching TRBD1. Germline V gene sequence: CDR1 MNHEY, CDR2 SMNVEV (reference sequence). The CDR3 totals 14 residues. V shed 6 bases, J shed 6 bases, and the junction held 5 bases outside the gene matches.

CDR3 residues: CASSPAGVWGGHEQYF. The DNA of the CDR3 is TGCGCCAGCAGCCCCGCCGGGGTTTGGGGAGGCCACGAGCAGTACTTC. The V gene is TRBV5-1, the J gene TRBJ2-7; a weak D match, TRBD2 (6 bases). Trimming took off 4 bases at V and 5 bases at J, with 22 bases between the two ends. Per germline, CDR1 SGHRS and CDR2 YFSETQ. CDR3 length: 16 residues.

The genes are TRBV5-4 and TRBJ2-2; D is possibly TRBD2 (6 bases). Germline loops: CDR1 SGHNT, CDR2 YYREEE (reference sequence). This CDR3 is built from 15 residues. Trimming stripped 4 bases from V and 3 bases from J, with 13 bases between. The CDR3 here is CASSPGGMYTGELFF. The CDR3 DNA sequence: TGTGCCAGCAGCCCCGGAGGGATGTACACCGGGGAGCTGTTTTTT.

CDR3 residues: CASSRGSYNEQFF. Here the CDR3 DNA reads TGCGCCAGCAGCCGCGGGTCATACAATGAGCAGTTCTTC. The gene calls are TRBV5-1 and TRBJ2-1; maybe TRBD2 (5 bases). The CDR3 covers 13 residues. CDR1 is SGHRS and CDR2 is YFSETQ in the germline V gene. Trimming left V 4 bases short and J 4 bases short, with 9 bases between.

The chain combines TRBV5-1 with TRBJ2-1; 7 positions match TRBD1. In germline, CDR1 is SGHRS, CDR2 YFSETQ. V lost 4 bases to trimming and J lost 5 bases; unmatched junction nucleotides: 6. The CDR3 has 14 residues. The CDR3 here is CASSLMGTDNEQFF. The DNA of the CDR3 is TGCGCCAGCAGCCTAATGGGGACAGACAATGAGCAGTTCTTC.

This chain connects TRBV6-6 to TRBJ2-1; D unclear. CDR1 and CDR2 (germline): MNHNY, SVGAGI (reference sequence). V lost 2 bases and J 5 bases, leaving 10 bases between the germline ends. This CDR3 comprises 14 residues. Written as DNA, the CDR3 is TGTGCCAGCAGTTACGTCTCACTGAACAATGAGCAGTTCTTC. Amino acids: CASSYVSLNNEQFF.

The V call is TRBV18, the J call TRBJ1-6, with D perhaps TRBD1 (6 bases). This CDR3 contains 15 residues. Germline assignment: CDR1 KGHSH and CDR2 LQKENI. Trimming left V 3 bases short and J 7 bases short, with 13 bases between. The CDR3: CASSPRTVTNSPLHF. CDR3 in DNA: TGTGCCAGCTCACCTAGGACAGTTACCAATTCACCCCTCCACTTT.

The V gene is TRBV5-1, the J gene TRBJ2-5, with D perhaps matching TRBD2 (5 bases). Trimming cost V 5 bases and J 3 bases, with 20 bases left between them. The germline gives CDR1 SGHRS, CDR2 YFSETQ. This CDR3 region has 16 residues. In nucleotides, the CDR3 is TGCGCCAGCAGTATTAGCGTCGGACGGATGGAAGAGACCCAGTACTTC. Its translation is CASSISVGRMEETQYF.

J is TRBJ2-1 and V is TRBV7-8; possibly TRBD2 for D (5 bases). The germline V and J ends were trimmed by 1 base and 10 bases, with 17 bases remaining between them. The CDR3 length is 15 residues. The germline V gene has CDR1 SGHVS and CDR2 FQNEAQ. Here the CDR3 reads CASSLDPGLGKEQFF. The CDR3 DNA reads TGTGCCAGCAGCTTAGACCCCGGACTCGGGAAGGAGCAGTTCTTC.

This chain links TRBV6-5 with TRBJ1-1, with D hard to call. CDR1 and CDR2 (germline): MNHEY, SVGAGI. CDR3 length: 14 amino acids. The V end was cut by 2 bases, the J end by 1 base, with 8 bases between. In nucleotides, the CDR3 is TGTGCCAGCAGTTACAACAGAAAGAACACTGAAGCTTTCTTT. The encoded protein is CASSYNRKNTEAFF.

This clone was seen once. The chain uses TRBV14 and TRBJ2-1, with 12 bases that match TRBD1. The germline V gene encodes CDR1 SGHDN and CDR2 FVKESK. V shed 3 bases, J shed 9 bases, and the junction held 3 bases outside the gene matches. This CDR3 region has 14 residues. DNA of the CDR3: TGTGCCAGCAGCCAGGGACAGGGGGCTATTGAGCAGTTCTTC. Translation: CASSQGQGAIEQFF.

The CDR3 nucleotides are TGTGCCAGCAGCCTTCAATCGGGGGTCGGCGGGGAGCTGTTTTTT. Amino acids: CASSLQSGVGGELFF. The J gene is TRBJ2-2, the V gene TRBV14, with D possibly matching TRBD2 (6 bases). The CDR3 is 15 residues long. CDR1 and CDR2 (germline): SGHDN, FVKESK. The V end was cut by 4 bases, the J end by 7 bases, with 16 bases between.

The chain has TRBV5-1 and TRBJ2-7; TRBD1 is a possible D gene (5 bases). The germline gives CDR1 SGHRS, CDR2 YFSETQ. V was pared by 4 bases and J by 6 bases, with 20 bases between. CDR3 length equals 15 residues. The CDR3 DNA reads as TGCGCCAGCAGCCAGGGTCGACTCATCGTGTCCGAGCAGTACTTC. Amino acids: CASSQGRLIVSEQYF.

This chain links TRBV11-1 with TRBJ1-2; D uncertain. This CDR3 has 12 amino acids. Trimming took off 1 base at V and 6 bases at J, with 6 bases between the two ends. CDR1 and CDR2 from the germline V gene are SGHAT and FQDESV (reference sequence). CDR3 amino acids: CASSLVQHGYTF. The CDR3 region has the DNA TGTGCCAGCAGCTTAGTACAGCATGGCTACACCTTC.